The source of this TCR beta chain is a study of T-cell memory formation after mild COVID-19. Study as a whole: TCR clusters mostly belonged to single donors. Whole-study findings and limits: Contracting CD8+ clones were enriched in EMRA, CD4+ mainly in CM and EM.

The CDR3 contains 16 residues. The V end was cut by 3 bases, the J end by 0 bases, with 14 bases between. Germline V gene data show CDR1 as SEHNR and CDR2 as FQNEAQ (reference sequence). Concerning this clonotype: Its antigen is still unknown.

5'RACE with constant-segment primers yielded barcoded, UMI-tagged TCR alpha and TCR beta cDNA libraries. TCRdb reprocessed the 5' RACE reads with MiXCR, giving one entry per CDR3 protein. The table has about 430,000 distinct CDR3 sequences, 20% to 25% seen once. This chain uses TRBV7-9 with TRBJ2-5; a weak D match, TRBD1 (6 bases). The TCR comes from an adult woman who had mild COVID-19 (a few samples of this study predate the infection). Cell type and time point are not known. Source material: PBMCs or a T cell subset sorted from them (not recorded which). The CDR3 region has the DNA TGTGCCAGCAGCTTGAGGCAGGGGTCGTACCAAGAGACCCAGTACTTC. Translation gives CASSLRQGSYQETQYF.